Listed below are T cell receptor beta chains from one sample, sequenced in a study of T cells in Graves' hyperthyroidism and ophthalmopathy. TCRdb used MiXCR to reprocess the multiplex PCR reads, holding one entry per CDR3 protein. The repertoire holds under 350,000 distinct CDR3 sequences, with approximately 15% as singletons. Sequencing was done on a sample of blood. These receptor sequences come from a woman aged 60 to 75 with Graves' ophthalmopathy. Each CDR3 is given without its conserved first and last residue. D genes are given only for firm matches.

>TRBV6-1|NA|TRBJ2-7
AVRDSYEQY
>TRBV30|NA|TRBJ1-5
AWSHSNNQPQH
>TRBV6-2/TRBV6-3|NA|TRBJ2-2
ASSYWGSNTGELF
>TRBV7-9|TRBD2|TRBJ2-1
ASSLGGGLAAPSYNEQF
>TRBV10-3|TRBD1|TRBJ1-2
AISALGQGGYGYT
>TRBV6-1|NA|TRBJ1-2
ASSYGNNYGYT
>TRBV9|NA|TRBJ2-2
ASSQGHTNTGELF
>TRBV12-3/TRBV12-4|NA|TRBJ2-1
ASSLTWGGPSSYNEQF
>TRBV5-1|NA|TRBJ1-5
ASSAGYSNQPQH
>TRBV7-8|NA|TRBJ2-7
ASSPVWLSYEQY
>TRBV2|TRBD2|TRBJ2-2
ASRLTSGGIGELF
>TRBV18|NA|TRBJ2-2
ASSPPGRGTGELF
>TRBV10-3|NA|TRBJ2-1
AVSDPRTGDEQF
>TRBV28|TRBD1|TRBJ1-2
ASSSGQSTGGYT
>TRBV29-1|NA|TRBJ1-5
SVDPGSNQPQH
>TRBV13|TRBD2|TRBJ2-3
ASSRRTSGVTDTQY
>TRBV15|NA|TRBJ2-5
ATSRVSAEGETQY
>TRBV5-1|NA|TRBJ2-3
ASTEGDTDTQY
>TRBV4-1|NA|TRBJ1-5
ASSQEYAGQPQH
>TRBV3-1|TRBD2|TRBJ2-5
ASSPSWTSPQETQY
>TRBV3-1|NA|TRBJ2-1
ASSTWTSYNEQF
>TRBV28|NA|TRBJ2-1
ASSFPGLAYYNEQF